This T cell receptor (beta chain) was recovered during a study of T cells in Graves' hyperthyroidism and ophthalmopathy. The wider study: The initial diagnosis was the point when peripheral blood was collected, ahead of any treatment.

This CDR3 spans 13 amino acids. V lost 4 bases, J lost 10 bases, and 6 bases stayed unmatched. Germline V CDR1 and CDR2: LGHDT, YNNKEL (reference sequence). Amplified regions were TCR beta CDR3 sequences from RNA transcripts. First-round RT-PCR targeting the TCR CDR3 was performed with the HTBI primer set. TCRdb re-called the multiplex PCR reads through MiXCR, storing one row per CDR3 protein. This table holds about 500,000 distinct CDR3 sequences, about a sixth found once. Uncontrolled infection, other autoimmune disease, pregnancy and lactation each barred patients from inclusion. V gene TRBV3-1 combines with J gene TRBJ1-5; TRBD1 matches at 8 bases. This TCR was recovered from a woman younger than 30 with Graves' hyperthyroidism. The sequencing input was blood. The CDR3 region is CASSLSGQGPQHF. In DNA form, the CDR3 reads TGTGCCAGCAGCCTCTCTGGACAGGGCCCCCAGCATTTT.